The present T cell receptor (beta chain) was sequenced within a study of cytomegalovirus exposure and HLA in healthy donors. About the study: Around 85 million unique TCR sequences came from HLA-typed donors in an early release. Of the donors genotyped, several hundred in all, less than 90% fell in the Caucasian-associated ancestry cluster. Points from the study as a whole: Indistinguishable V segments such as TRBV6-2 and TRBV6-3 were excluded. Donors were assumed by presence/absence analyses to have roughly uniform sequencing depth.

Details on this clone: Its antigen is as yet unknown. The sample has other DNA sequences that encode this CDR3 too.

PCR employed 60 Vbeta and 13 Jbeta primers. The method was immunoSEQ multiplex PCR; TCRdb's version includes in-frame clones alone and lacks a portion of them. The sample lists 180,000 or so clones, roughly 85% occurring once. Trimming took off 5 bases at V and 7 bases at J, with 20 bases between the two ends. Germline loops: CDR1 SGHVS, CDR2 FNYEAQ. The CDR3 is made up of 15 amino acids. The chain carries TRBV7-6 and TRBJ1-2; D remains unclear. The TCR originated in a male donor in good health and CMV-seronegative. Sequenced: PBMCs. The CDR3 loop reads CASSPQTGRLGGYTF. The CDR3 DNA follows: TGTGCCAGCAGCCCCCAGACGGGGAGGCTGGGTGGCTACACCTTC.